Sequencing of this T cell receptor beta chain was carried out in a study of T cells in tuberculosis. Study context: T cells were selected with CD1B tetramers loaded with glucose monomycolate.

This clone came up once. Thawed, overnight-rested PBMC were stained with GMM-loaded CD1B tetramer, viability dye and anti-CD3, then sorted. The lipid loaded on the CD1B tetramers was C32 glucose monomycolate from Rhodococcus equi. Approximately 100,000 tetramer-negative cells were sorted from each donor. V shed 4 bases and J shed 8 bases, with 18 bases lying between them. The CDR3 runs to 15 residues. CDR1 and CDR2 from the germline V gene are MGHRA and YSYEKL. Generated by immunoSEQ multiplex PCR, the TCRdb table keeps only in-frame clones and is missing some. Here the sample spans about 59,000 clones, about 86% being singletons.

The chain employs TRBV4-1 and TRBJ2-1; TRBD2 is a possible D gene (5 bases). The sequenced sample was CD1b-GMM tetramer-negative cells sorted from PBMCs. The receptor's source is an adult woman with latent tuberculosis. CDR3 nucleotides: TGCGCCAGCAGCCCACCTAGCTCCCAAGGGTATGAGCAGTTCTTC. Amino acids: CASSPPSSQGYEQFF.